What follows are 23 T cell receptor beta chains derived from one specimen sequenced in a study of shared T cell receptors in the human thymus. Using immunoSEQ multiplex PCR, the repertoire was profiled, and TCRdb retains in-frame clones only, with some absent. The data contain hundreds of thousands of clones, approximately 95% of them seen just once; the ten biggest clones take up 0.015% to 0.025%. Sequencing input: thymocytes. The receptors shown here come from a human donor.

The J gene is TRBJ2-4, the V gene TRBV19; D uncertain. CDR1 is LNHDA and CDR2 is SQIVND in the germline V gene (reference sequence). The CDR3 loop spans 17 amino acids. The V and J ends lost 4 bases and 3 bases respectively, with 19 bases between them. The CDR3 reads CASSTNLGFHFKNIQYF. CDR3 DNA sequence: TGTGCCAGTAGTACAAATCTAGGGTTCCACTTCAAAAACATTCAGTACTTC.

V usage is TRBV4-2 and J usage is TRBJ2-1, with 8 bases that match TRBD2. The V gene end was trimmed by 3 bases and the J gene end by 3 bases; junction bases not matched to a gene: 13. Germline CDR1 reads LGHNA; CDR2 reads YNFKEQ. CDR3 length: 18 residues. CDR3 DNA sequence: TGTGCCAGCAGCCAGGCGTTACTAGCGGAGACGGACTACAATGAGCAGTTCTTC. Translating it yields CASSQALLAETDYNEQFF.

This chain connects TRBV10-2 to TRBJ2-1, with TRBD2 identical over 13 bases. The CDR3 runs to 14 residues. Per the germline V gene, CDR1 is WSHSY and CDR2 is SAAADI. V lost 6 bases, J lost 7 bases, and 3 bases stayed unmatched. This CDR3 reads CASRELAGGNEQFF. CDR3 DNA sequence: TGCGCCAGCAGGGAACTAGCGGGAGGGAATGAGCAGTTCTTC.

A single count supports this clone. The gene calls are TRBV11-3 and TRBJ2-2; 11 nucleotides line up with TRBD2. The CDR3 loop spans 17 amino acids. J lost 0 bases, V lost 1 base, and 1 base had no gene match. The germline V gene has CDR1 SGHNT and CDR2 YENEEA. DNA for the CDR3: TGTGCCAGCAGCTTAGGACTAGCGGGGTCGAACACCGGGGAGCTGTTTTTT. It specifies CASSLGLAGSNTGELFF.

The genes are TRBV18 and TRBJ1-4; 8 bases line up with TRBD1. The V and J ends lost 5 bases and 8 bases, in that order; junction bases with no gene match: 7. The germline V gene encodes CDR1 KGHSH and CDR2 LQKENI. This CDR3 region has 14 residues. Written as DNA, the CDR3 is TGTGCCAGCTCAGAGGACAGGGCTGGGGAAAAACTGTTTTTT. Amino acids: CASSEDRAGEKLFF.

This rearrangement joins TRBV4-1 to TRBJ1-2, with D perhaps matching TRBD1 (5 bases). CDR1 is MGHRA and CDR2 is YSYEKL in the germline V gene. The CDR3 sequence is 17 residues long. Trimming took 0 bases from V and 0 from J, leaving 14 bases between them. The DNA for the CDR3 is TGCGCCAGCAGCCAAGACCCGGCGGGGGGGGCTAACTATGGCTACACCTTC. Amino acids: CASSQDPAGGANYGYTF.

The chain uses TRBV7-6 and TRBJ2-1; TRBD2 matches at 8 bases. The CDR3 is made up of 18 amino acids. Germline V gene sequence: CDR1 SGHVS, CDR2 FNYEAQ. V trimming: 4 bases; J trimming: 4 bases; junction bases outside the gene matches: 15. The CDR3 here is CASSSRSGGNWMYNEQFF. CDR3 bases: TGTGCCAGCAGCTCCCGGTCGGGAGGGAATTGGATGTACAATGAGCAGTTCTTC.

The genes are TRBV5-4 and TRBJ2-3, with TRBD1 matching 7 bases. Germline-derived CDR1 and CDR2 are SGHNT and YYREEE (reference sequence). The CDR3 loop spans 15 amino acids. Unmatched junction bases numbered 10, after V lost 3 bases and J lost 6 bases. The CDR3 bases are TGTGCCAGCAGCTCACTGAGGGGGCGGGTGGATACGCAGTATTTT. Its translation is CASSSLRGRVDTQYF.

The chain couples TRBV28 to TRBJ2-7; D tentatively reads TRBD1 or TRBD2 (5 bases each). V lost 1 base and J 4 bases, leaving 11 bases between the germline ends. Germline loops: CDR1 MDHEN, CDR2 SYDVKM. CDR3 length equals 14 residues. The CDR3 sequence: CASSLFGTFYEQYF. In DNA form, the CDR3 reads TGTGCCAGCAGTTTATTCGGGACCTTTTACGAGCAGTACTTC.

V and J are TRBV28 and TRBJ1-1; D uncertain. CDR1 and CDR2 (germline): MDHEN, SYDVKM. V lost 6 bases and J lost 1, with 6 bases in between. The CDR3 length is 12 residues. This CDR3 reads CASRARNTEAFF. The CDR3 region has the DNA TGTGCCAGCAGGGCGCGGAACACTGAAGCTTTCTTT.

J is TRBJ2-2 and V is TRBV4-1; D may be TRBD2 (6 bases). The CDR3 spans 15 residues. With 2 bases removed from V and 7 bases from J, the gap between germline ends came to 14 bases. Germline V gene data show CDR1 as MGHRA and CDR2 as YSYEKL. The CDR3 bases are TGCGCCAGCAGCCAATCGGTAGCGGACTACGGGGAGCTGTTTTTT. Translating gives CASSQSVADYGELFF.

The rearrangement uses TRBV30 and TRBJ2-1; 9 positions agree with TRBD2. CDR1 is GTSNPN and CDR2 is SVGIG in the germline V gene (reference sequence). Germline trimming cut 5 bases from V and 6 bases from J; bases unmatched to any gene: 8. The CDR3 covers 14 residues. CDR3 protein: CAWDLAGALNEQFF. CDR3 in DNA: TGTGCCTGGGATTTAGCGGGAGCCCTCAATGAGCAGTTCTTC. Based on the CDR3 plus reference TRBV30 and TRBJ2-1, the full variable domain is SQTIHQWPATLVQPVGSPLSLECTVEGTSNPNLYWYRQAAGRGLQLLFYSVGIGQISSEVPQNLSASRPQDRQFILSSKKLLLSDSGFYLCAWDLAGALNEQFFGPGTRLTVL.

The CDR3 region has the DNA TGTGCCAGCAGTTTATCCGTGGACTGCCGCTCCTACAATGAGCAGTTCTTC. Translating gives CASSLSVDCRSYNEQFF. The chain has TRBV27 and TRBJ2-1, with a tentative D call TRBD2 (5 bases). The CDR3 has 17 amino acids. Between the trimmed V and J ends, which lost 0 bases and 0 bases, there was a span of 12 bases. Per the germline V gene, CDR1 is MNHEY and CDR2 is SMNVEV (reference sequence).

This sequence joins TRBV11-2 and TRBJ1-3, with 7 bases that match TRBD1. With V trimmed by 1 base and J by 8 bases, 11 bases remained unmatched. The CDR3 is made up of 16 amino acids. CDR1 and CDR2 from the germline V gene are SGHAT and FQNNGV. CDR3 sequence reads: CASSLARQGGGYTIYF. In DNA form, the CDR3 reads TGTGCCAGCAGCTTAGCCAGGCAAGGGGGCGGATACACCATATATTTT.

The chain combines TRBV15 with TRBJ2-1, with no clear D. The germline V gene encodes CDR1 LNHNV and CDR2 YYDKDF (reference sequence). Trimming pared 0 bases from V and 9 bases from J, leaving 6 bases between. CDR3 length: 12 amino acids. CDR3 protein: CATSRERGEQFF. The CDR3 bases are TGTGCCACCAGCAGAGAACGCGGTGAGCAGTTCTTC.

The rearrangement uses TRBV19 and TRBJ2-7; no reliable D call. Trimming took off 4 bases at V and 2 bases at J, with 6 bases between the two ends. Germline CDR1 and CDR2: LNHDA and SQIVND (reference sequence). CDR3 length: 12 amino acids. Here the CDR3 DNA reads TGTGCCAGTAGTACCAAAGCCTACGAGCAGTACTTC. Translated: CASSTKAYEQYF.

The chain is built from TRBV6-4 and TRBJ2-1; 9 positions match TRBD2. With 3 bases clipped from V and 8 bases from J, the junction kept 5 bases outside the gene matches. The CDR3 is 14 residues long. CDR1 is MRHNA and CDR2 is SNTAGT in the germline V gene. The chain's CDR3 is CASSDSGRGDEQFF. The CDR3 DNA sequence: TGTGCCAGCAGTGATAGCGGGAGAGGGGATGAGCAGTTCTTC.

This clone was observed once. The chain employs TRBV9 and TRBJ2-1, with D possibly matching TRBD1 (5 bases). The CDR3 covers 15 residues. Germline CDR1 SGDLS, CDR2 YYNGEE. The V and J ends lost 0 bases and 7 bases respectively, with 14 bases between them. This CDR3 is CASSVVGAHTNEQFF. The CDR3 bases are TGTGCCAGCAGCGTAGTTGGGGCACACACGAATGAGCAGTTCTTC.

The chain employs TRBV28 and TRBJ2-7, with D perhaps matching TRBD1 or TRBD2 (6 bases each). The germline gives CDR1 MDHEN, CDR2 SYDVKM. V was clipped by 2 bases and J by 2 bases, with 22 bases between them. This CDR3 is 18 amino acids long. In DNA, the CDR3 is TGTGCCAGCAGTTTAGAAGGGGGGATGGCGAGACATACCTACGAGCAGTACTTC. Residues: CASSLEGGMARHTYEQYF.

The rearrangement joins TRBV4-1 to TRBJ2-7; TRBD2 aligns across 11 bases. This CDR3 is built from 22 residues. CDR1 is MGHRA and CDR2 is YSYEKL in the germline V gene. V was pared by 0 bases and J by 0 bases, with 19 bases of the junction left unmatched. CDR3 nucleotides: TGCGCCAGCAGCCAAGATCCTGGGTCCAAAGGGACTAGCGGAGGGAGCTCCTACGAGCAGTACTTC. This sequence encodes CASSQDPGSKGTSGGSSYEQYF.

V gene TRBV20-1 combines with J gene TRBJ2-1; D uncertain. CDR3 length: 11 residues. Germline V lookup: CDR1 DFQATT, CDR2 SNEGSKA (reference sequence). V shed 5 bases and J shed 4 bases, with 6 bases lying between them. In DNA, the CDR3 is TGCAGTGCTGTACGGTACAATGAGCAGTTCTTC. This encodes CSAVRYNEQFF.

This clone was counted between two and nine times. The chain combines TRBV10-1 with TRBJ2-2; TRBD2 matches 13 bases. CDR3 length: 19 residues. The germline V gene encodes CDR1 WNHNN and CDR2 SYGVQD (reference sequence). V dropped 5 bases and J dropped 5; count of bases not matched to a gene: 14. This CDR3 is CASSSLRGLAGEGTGELFF. In nucleotides, the CDR3 is TGCGCCAGCAGTTCTCTCCGAGGACTAGCGGGAGAGGGGACCGGGGAGCTGTTTTTT.

The chain combines TRBV19 with TRBJ2-7, with D possibly being TRBD1 (5 bases). Trimming removed 4 bases at V and 1 base at J, with 5 bases between. This CDR3 spans 12 amino acids. In germline, CDR1 is LNHDA, CDR2 SQIVND (reference sequence). This CDR3 reads CASSRQSYEQYF. The CDR3 DNA follows: TGTGCCAGTAGTAGACAGTCCTACGAGCAGTACTTC.